The 21 T cell receptor beta chains reported below all come from one sample, sequenced in a study of CD8 T cells in ankylosing spondylitis. TCRdb used MiXCR to reprocess the 5' RACE reads, holding one entry per CDR3 protein. This sample has more than 250,000 distinct CDR3 sequences, with more than 9% found just once. What was sequenced was blood, either unsorted or a sorted T cell fraction (not recorded which). These receptors were obtained from a female donor with ankylosing spondylitis or in good health (not recorded which).

This clonotype was counted ten times or more. The rearrangement uses TRBV20-1 and TRBJ2-1, with D possibly being TRBD1 (6 bases). V lost 0 bases and J lost 5, with 14 bases in between. Germline lookup yields CDR1 DFQATT and CDR2 SNEGSKA (reference sequence). The CDR3 totals 15 residues. CDR3 coding DNA: TGCAGTGCTAGAGAAGGAACAGGGCACAACAATGAGCAGTTCTTC. It is translated as CSAREGTGHNNEQFF.

This clonotype was counted many times. J is TRBJ2-1 and V is TRBV10-3; weak D call: TRBD1 (5 bases). This CDR3 has 14 amino acids. The germline V gene has CDR1 ENHRY and CDR2 SYGVKD. The V and J ends lost 7 bases and 5 bases respectively, with 15 bases between them. This CDR3 reads CAIKQETVHNEQFF. Written as DNA, the CDR3 is TGTGCCATCAAGCAAGAGACAGTACACAATGAGCAGTTCTTC.

CDR3 nucleotide sequence: TGTGCCAGCAGCTCCATGCTAGGTGGCTCCGGTACGCAGTATTTT. As protein: CASSSMLGGSGTQYF. The V and J genes are TRBV7-2 and TRBJ2-3; D uncertain. The V end was cut by 4 bases, the J end by 8 bases, with 19 bases between. The CDR3 covers 15 residues. Germline CDR1 is SGHTA and CDR2 is FQGNSA.

V is TRBV7-2 and J is TRBJ1-2, with 7 bases aligning to TRBD1. The germline V gene has CDR1 SGHTA and CDR2 FQGNSA. The CDR3 covers 14 residues. After removal of 4 bases from V and 4 bases from J, the junction contained 6 bases not matched to a gene. The CDR3 is CASSSNQGVYGYTF. DNA for the CDR3: TGTGCCAGCAGCTCCAACCAGGGGGTCTATGGCTACACCTTC.

Concerning this clonotype: Being one base from a much bigger clone, this may be a read error. The CDR3, as DNA: TGTGCCAGCATCACCGCGGGGGATCAGCACCAGCATTTT. It codes for CASITAGDQHQHF. This chain joins TRBV6-1 and TRBJ1-5; a weak D match, TRBD1 (5 bases). This CDR3 has 13 amino acids. CDR1 is MNHNS and CDR2 is SASEGT in the germline V gene.

This clonotype appeared many times. The chain uses TRBV20-1 and TRBJ2-1; no firm D call. The CDR3 covers 16 residues. Trimming took off 6 bases at V and 2 bases at J, with 20 bases between the two ends. From germline, CDR1 is DFQATT and CDR2 SNEGSKA (reference sequence). The CDR3 DNA follows: TGCAGTGCCCCAGACCTTACTACCTCGCCCTACAATGAGCAGTTCTTC. This encodes CSAPDLTTSPYNEQFF.

This clonotype occurred a few times. The genes are TRBV6-1 and TRBJ2-7; D might be TRBD2 (5 bases). The CDR3 has 15 amino acids. The germline V gene has CDR1 MNHNS and CDR2 SASEGT. The V gene lost 2 bases and the J gene lost 3 bases, with 14 bases spanning the gap. CDR3 sequence reads: CASSESGIMNYEQYF. DNA for the CDR3: TGTGCCAGCAGTGAATCCGGGATAATGAACTACGAGCAGTACTTC.

This clonotype was counted at least ten times. The rearrangement joins TRBV5-1 to TRBJ1-1; D is undetermined. V lost 0 bases and J lost 2, with 11 bases in between. This CDR3 is built from 15 residues. Per germline, CDR1 SGHRS and CDR2 YFSETQ. The CDR3 bases are TGCGCCAGCAGCTTGGAGATGGGAAAAAACACTGAAGCTTTCTTT. Protein product: CASSLEMGKNTEAFF.

This clonotype was seen more than once but under ten times. V is TRBV27 and J is TRBJ2-7; TRBD1 aligns across 7 bases. The CDR3 consists of 15 residues. Germline assignment: CDR1 MNHEY and CDR2 SMNVEV (reference sequence). The trim removed 2 bases at V and 6 bases at J, leaving 10 bases unmatched. CDR3 region: CASSLEAGGISEQYF. The CDR3 DNA reads as TGTGCCAGCAGTTTAGAGGCAGGGGGTATCAGCGAGCAGTACTTC.

In nucleotides, the CDR3 is TGTGCCAGCAGTCGTACAGGGGCCCCAGCTTTCTTT. Its translation: CASSRTGAPAFF. The V and J genes are TRBV27 and TRBJ1-1; the match to TRBD1 covers 7 bases. The germline gives CDR1 MNHEY, CDR2 SMNVEV (reference sequence). V lost 5 bases, J lost 10 bases, and 7 bases stayed unmatched. This CDR3 contains 12 residues.

The chain links TRBV9 to TRBJ2-5, with TRBD1 identical over 8 bases. The junction had 8 bases not matched to a gene; V was cut back by 4 bases and J by 6 bases. The V gene's germline CDR1 is SGDLS and CDR2 YYNGEE. There are 14 residues in the CDR3. As DNA, the CDR3 is TGTGCCAGCAGCCCCCCGGACAGGGAAAAGACCCAGTACTTC. This encodes CASSPPDREKTQYF.

A note on this clonotype: A read error may be the cause here, since a much bigger clone is one base away. This chain connects TRBV5-1 to TRBJ1-1; D gene unclear. Germline loops: CDR1 SGHRS, CDR2 YFSETQ. CDR3 length: 14 residues. V was pared by 3 bases and J by 5 bases, with 14 bases between. In nucleotides, the CDR3 is TGCGCCAGCAGCTACGCGGAAAGAGGGACTGAAGCTTTCTTT. This gives the protein CASSYAERGTEAFF.

J is TRBJ1-3 and V is TRBV27; no firm D call. Germline-derived CDR1 and CDR2 are MNHEY and SMNVEV (reference sequence). This CDR3 comprises 15 residues. V lost 6 bases and J 0 bases, leaving 12 bases between the germline ends. The CDR3 nucleotides read TGTGCCAGCAGCCCGGGGATCTACTCTGGAAACACCATATATTTT. This translates into CASSPGIYSGNTIYF.

This clonotype was observed many times. The V gene is TRBV20-1, the J gene TRBJ1-1; perhaps TRBD1 as D (5 bases). Germline V lookup: CDR1 DFQATT, CDR2 SNEGSKA (reference sequence). Deletions cut 1 base from V and 4 bases from J, with 16 bases between. There are 15 residues in the CDR3. Here the CDR3 DNA reads TGCAGTGCTAGAGGCCCGGGGACCTTAGGCACTGAAGCTTTCTTT. It codes for CSARGPGTLGTEAFF.

This clonotype was seen at least ten times. The chain links TRBV6-1 to TRBJ1-5, with D possibly being TRBD1 (6 bases). V gave up 5 bases and J gave up 4 bases, with 9 bases separating them. The CDR3 is 13 amino acids. Germline CDR1 is MNHNS and CDR2 is SASEGT. CDR3 nucleotide sequence: TGTGCCAGCAGTCGGGGGCCGAATCAGCCCCAGCATTTT. Residues: CASSRGPNQPQHF.

The table lists this clonotype with many counts. The genes are TRBV29-1 and TRBJ1-1; D may be TRBD1 (6 bases). The germline V and J ends were trimmed by 6 bases and 0 bases, with 14 bases remaining between them. The germline gives CDR1 SQVTM, CDR2 ANQGSEA. The CDR3 length is 14 residues. The CDR3 reads CSVDKTGMNTEAFF. For the CDR3, the DNA is TGCAGCGTGGACAAAACAGGGATGAACACTGAAGCTTTCTTT.

The chain links TRBV7-2 to TRBJ2-3; no definite D call. Trimming stripped 2 bases from V and 5 bases from J, with 17 bases between. Germline CDR1 and CDR2: SGHTA and FQGNSA. This CDR3 spans 16 amino acids. This chain's CDR3 is CASSLSLGRNLDTQYF. The CDR3 coding sequence is TGTGCCAGCAGCTTATCTTTAGGACGAAACCTAGATACGCAGTATTTT.

On this clonotype: A read error may explain this, as a much larger clone is one base away. No conserved phenylalanine or tryptophan ends this CDR3, so it is likely a read error. The gene calls are TRBV5-5 and TRBJ2-1; 7 bases are shared with TRBD1. CDR3 length equals 13 residues. Unmatched junction bases numbered 2, after V lost 3 bases and J lost 5 bases. Germline V gene lookup returns CDR1 SGHKS and CDR2 YYEKEE (reference sequence). The CDR3 reads CASSSTGHNEQFL. CDR3 coding DNA: TGTGCCAGCAGCTCGACAGGGCACAATGAGCAGTTCTTG.

This clonotype appeared many times. V and J are TRBV28 and TRBJ2-4; 8 bases are shared with TRBD1. Germline CDR1 and CDR2: MDHEN and SYDVKM. V lost 1 base and J lost 0; bases outside the gene matches: 11. CDR3 length: 19 amino acids. CDR3: CASSLLVGQAKLAKNIQYF. In nucleotides, the CDR3 is TGTGCCAGCAGTTTATTGGTGGGACAGGCGAAATTAGCCAAAAACATTCAGTACTTC.

In its sample, this clonotype was seen many times. The rearrangement links TRBV10-3 to TRBJ2-2; D uncertain. Trimming cost V 0 bases and J 10 bases, with 12 bases left between them. The CDR3 extends over 14 amino acids. From germline, CDR1 is ENHRY and CDR2 SYGVKD. This CDR3 reads CAISESGLSEELFF. For the CDR3, the DNA is TGTGCCATCAGTGAGTCGGGTCTGTCCGAGGAGCTGTTTTTT.

This clonotype was seen ten or more times. The junction differs from germline at one of its ends, possibly a read error. V is TRBV7-7 and J is TRBJ2-5, with 9 bases that match TRBD1. This CDR3 has 13 amino acids. Germline values: CDR1 SSHAT, CDR2 FNYEAQ (reference sequence). The CDR3 loop reads CASSRTGEETQYF. CDR3 DNA sequence: TGTGCTAGCAGCAGGACAGGGGAGGAGACCCAGTACTTC.